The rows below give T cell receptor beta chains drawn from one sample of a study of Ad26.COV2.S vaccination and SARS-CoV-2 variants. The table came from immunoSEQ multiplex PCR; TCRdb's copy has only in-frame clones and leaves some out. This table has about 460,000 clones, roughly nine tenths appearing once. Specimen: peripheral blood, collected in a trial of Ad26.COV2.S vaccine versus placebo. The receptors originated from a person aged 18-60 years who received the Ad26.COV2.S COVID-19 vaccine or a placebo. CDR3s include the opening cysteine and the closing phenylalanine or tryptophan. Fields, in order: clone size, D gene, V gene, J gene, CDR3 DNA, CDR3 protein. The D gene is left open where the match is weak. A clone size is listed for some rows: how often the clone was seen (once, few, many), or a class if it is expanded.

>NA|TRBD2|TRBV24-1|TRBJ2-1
TGTGCCACCAGTGATTTGGAGGCTAGCGGGAGCGATGAGCAGTTCTTC
CATSDLEASGSDEQFF
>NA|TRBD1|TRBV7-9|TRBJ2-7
TGTGCCAGCAGCTTAAGTGACAGGGAAACCCACGAGCAGTACTTC
CASSLSDRETHEQYF
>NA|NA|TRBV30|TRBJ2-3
TGTGCCTGGAGAGAGGACTGGATCATAGATACGCAGTATTTT
CAWREDWIIDTQYF
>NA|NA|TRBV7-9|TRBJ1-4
TGTGCCAGCAGCTTACGGGCGGAAAAACTGTTTTTT
CASSLRAEKLFF
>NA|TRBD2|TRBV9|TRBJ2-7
TGTGCCAGCAGCGTCGGGACTAGCGGGAGGCTTAACCCCTACGAGCAGTACTTC
CASSVGTSGRLNPYEQYF
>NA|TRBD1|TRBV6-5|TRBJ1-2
TGTGCCAGCTTGACCGGGACAGGGTTTGACTATGGCTACACCTTC
CASLTGTGFDYGYTF
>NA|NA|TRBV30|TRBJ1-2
TGTGCCTGGAGTCGCACAGGGATTCCTAACTATGGCTACACCTTC
CAWSRTGIPNYGYTF
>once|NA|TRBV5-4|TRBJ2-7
TGTGCCAGCAACCGGGGGGCCTCACTAGGGGACGAGCAGTACTTC
CASNRGASLGDEQYF
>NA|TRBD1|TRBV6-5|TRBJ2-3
TGTGCCAGCAGTAACCGGGACAGGGCGACAGATACGCAGTATTTT
CASSNRDRATDTQYF
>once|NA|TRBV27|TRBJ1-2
TGTGCCAGCACCGGGAGAGATAACTATGGCTACACCTTC
CASTGRDNYGYTF
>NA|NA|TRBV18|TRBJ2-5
TGTGCCAGCTCAACACAGGGGGGGTCCCAGGAGACCCAGTACTTC
CASSTQGGSQETQYF
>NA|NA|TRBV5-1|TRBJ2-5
TGCGCCAGCAGCTTGGGACCCCTCCAGAGGACCCAACAAGAGACCCAGTACTTC
CASSLGPLQRTQQETQYF
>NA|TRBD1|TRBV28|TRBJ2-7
TGTGCCAGCAGTTTTGGGGACAGGCCCCTCTACGAGCAGTACTTC
CASSFGDRPLYEQYF
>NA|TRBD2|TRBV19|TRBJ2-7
TGTGCCAGTAGTATTGGGATTGGAGCGGGGGCGTGGGAGCAGTACTTC
CASSIGIGAGAWEQYF
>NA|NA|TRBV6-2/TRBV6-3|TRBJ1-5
TGTGCCAGCAGTTACCTCCCAGTCAATCAGCCCCAGCATTTT
CASSYLPVNQPQHF
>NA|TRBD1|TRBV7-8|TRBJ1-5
TGTGCCAGCAGCGTACAGGGGAGCAATCAGCCCCAGCATTTT
CASSVQGSNQPQHF
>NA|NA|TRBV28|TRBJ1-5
TGTGCCAGCAGCTTGGTCCGGGGAGACCAGCCCCAGCATTTT
CASSLVRGDQPQHF
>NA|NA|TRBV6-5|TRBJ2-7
TGTGCCAGCAGTTACGGGCGGGAATACGAGCAGTACTTC
CASSYGREYEQYF
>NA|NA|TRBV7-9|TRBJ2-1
TGTGCCAGCAGCTTAGACCAGGGGAGGTCCTACAATGAGCAGTTCTTC
CASSLDQGRSYNEQFF
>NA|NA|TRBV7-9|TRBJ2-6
TGTGCCAGCAGCTTAGCGCTATCGGGGAATGGGGCCAACGTCCTGACTTTC
CASSLALSGNGANVLTF
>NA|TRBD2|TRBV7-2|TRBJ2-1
TGTGCCAGCAGCTTAGCGCTTTTGCGGGAGGGGGGGTCCAATGAGCAGTTCTTC
CASSLALLREGGSNEQFF
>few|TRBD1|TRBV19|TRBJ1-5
TGTGCCAGTATCCCACAGGGGGCGAGCAATCAGCCCCAGCATTTT
CASIPQGASNQPQHF
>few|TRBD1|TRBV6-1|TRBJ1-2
TGTGCCAGCAGTGGTAGGGGCGCGTGGACAGGGCATGGCTACACCTTC
CASSGRGAWTGHGYTF
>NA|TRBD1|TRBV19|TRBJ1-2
TGTGCCAGTAGCTCCGGGACAGTGACTAACCTCTATGGCTACACCTTC
CASSSGTVTNLYGYTF
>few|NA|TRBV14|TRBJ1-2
TGTGCCAGCAGCCAAGATCCCGGAGGTCAGAACTATGGCTACACCTTC
CASSQDPGGQNYGYTF
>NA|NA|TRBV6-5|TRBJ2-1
TGTGCCAGCACCCAACGAGGCGGACGGCGGAATGAGCAGTTCTTC
CASTQRGGRRNEQFF
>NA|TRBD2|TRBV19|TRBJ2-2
TGTGCCAGTAGTATGGGACTAGCTTTTGTCGGGGAGCTGTTTTTT
CASSMGLAFVGELFF
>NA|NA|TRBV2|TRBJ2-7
TGTGCCAGCAGTGCTTACGGGACGGCATACGAGCAGTACTTC
CASSAYGTAYEQYF
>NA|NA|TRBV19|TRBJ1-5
TGTGCCAGTAGGGGGGACGGGAATCAGCCCCAGCATTTT
CASRGDGNQPQHF
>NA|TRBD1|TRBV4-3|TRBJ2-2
TGCGCCAGCAGCCGCTCAACAGGGGCTTTCGGCACCGGGGAGCTGTTTTTT
CASSRSTGAFGTGELFF
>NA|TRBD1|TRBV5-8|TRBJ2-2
TGTGCCAGCAGCTTGGGGGGACAGCTAAACACCGGGGAGCTGTTTTTT
CASSLGGQLNTGELFF
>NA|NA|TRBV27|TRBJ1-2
TGTGCCAGCGCAGGGGCGGGGGGCGCAGTCTACACCTTC
CASAGAGGAVYTF
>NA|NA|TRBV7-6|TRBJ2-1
TGTGCCAGCAGCCCCGCCGGGGGCGGATCCTACAATGAGCAGTTCTTC
CASSPAGGGSYNEQFF
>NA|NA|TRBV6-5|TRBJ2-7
TGTGCCAGCCGACCCCACCCTGAAACCTACGAGCAGTACTTC
CASRPHPETYEQYF
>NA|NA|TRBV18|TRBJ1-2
TGTGCCAGCTCAATTTCGTGGGACATCTATGGCTACACCTTC
CASSISWDIYGYTF
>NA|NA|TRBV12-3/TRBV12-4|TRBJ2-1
TGTGCCAGCAGTTTGCAGGGGTATGAGCAGTTCTTC
CASSLQGYEQFF
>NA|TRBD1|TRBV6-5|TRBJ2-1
TGTGCCAGCAGGCGGACAGGGATTAATGAGCAGTTCTTC
CASRRTGINEQFF